This TCR beta chain stems from a study of T-cell memory formation after mild COVID-19. Study-level findings and limits: Mostly located in CM and EM were contracting CD4+ clones, with contracting CD8+ clones located in EMRA. The study detected some responding clones in pre-infection memory, suggesting cross-reactive memory joined.

One entry per CDR3 protein, called by TCRdb with MiXCR from the 5' RACE reads. The sample has roughly 350,000 distinct CDR3 sequences; roughly 13% are singletons. Trimming shortened V by 4 bases and J by 2 bases, and 11 bases separated the two germline ends. Germline V gene lookup returns CDR1 MDHEN and CDR2 SYDVKM. The CDR3 spans 15 residues. Comment on this clonotype: The target antigen is unknown.

The clonotype comes from a man aged 18 to 29 who had mild COVID-19 (a few samples of this study predate the infection). Cell type and time point are not known. The sequenced sample consisted of PBMCs or a T cell subset sorted from them (not recorded which). The chain has TRBV28 and TRBJ2-2; tentative D call: TRBD2 (7 bases). CDR3 nucleotides: TGTGCCAGCAGTTCCCCGGGGGGCAACACCGGGGAGCTGTTTTTT. Its translation is CASSSPGGNTGELFF.